This T cell receptor beta chain was sequenced in a study of OX40 agonist ivuxolimab in advanced cancers. Sequenced by immunoSEQ multiplex PCR; TCRdb stores in-frame clones only, minus some. The top ten clones hold 2.5% to 3% of a sample with 60,000 to 70,000 clones, around 90% of them seen once. The CDR3 contains 14 residues. CDR1 is GTSNPN, CDR2 SVGIG, per germline (reference sequence). J is TRBJ1-1 and V is TRBV30; 10 bases are shared with TRBD1. Material: CD4+ or CD8+ T cells sorted from blood, obtained in a trial of the OX40 agonist ivuxolimab. The receptor was isolated from an adult with an advanced solid tumor such as melanoma, head and neck, liver or kidney cancer. CDR3 nucleotides: TGTGCTGTTGACAGGGGGCCCTTGGGCACTGAAGCTTTCTTT. Its translation: CAVDRGPLGTEAFF.